This T cell receptor (beta chain) appears in the sequencing data of a study of cytomegalovirus exposure and HLA in healthy donors. Overall study results and limits: Prior analysis indicated that the majority of TCR beta V segments exhibited productivity approximately 87% or approximately 30% of the time.

The V gene's germline CDR1 is SGHTA and CDR2 FQGNSA. Trimming pared 5 bases from V and 5 bases from J, leaving 15 bases between. The CDR3 length is 14 residues. A multiplex PCR was run with 60 Vbeta primers and 13 Jbeta primers. The repertoire was sequenced with immunoSEQ multiplex PCR; TCRdb's copy has only in-frame clones and lacks some. Among some 150,000 clones listed, about 77% were seen once. A word on this clone: Antigen unknown.

The gene calls are TRBV7-2 and TRBJ2-5, with D perhaps matching TRBD2 (6 bases). Input material: PBMCs. This clonotype was sampled from a woman aged 50 to 60 in good health and CMV-seronegative. CDR3 residues: CASSPPGVRETQYF. The CDR3 nucleotides read TGTGCCAGCAGCCCTCCGGGGGTGAGGGAGACCCAGTACTTC.